The subject of this entry is one T cell receptor beta chain. What it binds is unknown. The data are from a study of siplizumab effects on memory and regulatory T cells. This CDR3 spans 17 amino acids. In germline, CDR1 is SGHVS, CDR2 FNYEAQ. Trimming took off 1 base at V and 5 bases at J, with 20 bases between the two ends. Study results and caveats: Among mappable alloreactive CD4+ clones, the Treg-derived fraction averaged 68.8% with siplizumab versus 25% to 30% in controls. Proliferating clones, CD4+ or CD8+, lacked an assignable naive or memory phenotype in roughly 80-97% of cases. For siplizumab cultures, the suppressive function of their proliferating Tregs was not confirmed.

Clones were read by immunoSEQ multiplex PCR, and TCRdb kept only the in-frame ones, dropping some. The sample contains more than 75,000 clones, roughly 93% of which appear only once. The chain couples TRBV7-6 to TRBJ1-1; D is unresolved. This clonotype originated in a human donor in good health. Material: CD8+ T cells sorted from blood. CDR3 DNA: TGTGCCAGCAGCTTAGGGAGCGGGGTAGGGCATACAACTGAAGCTTTCTTT. Translating it yields CASSLGSGVGHTTEAFF. The entire variable domain, with the rest obtained from reference TRBV7-6 and TRBJ1-1, is as follows: GAGVSQSPRYKVTKRGQDVALRCDPISGHVSLYWYRQALGQGPEFLTYFNYEAQQDKSGLPNDRFSAERPEGSISTLTIQRTEQRDSAMYRCASSLGSGVGHTTEAFFGQGTRLTVV.